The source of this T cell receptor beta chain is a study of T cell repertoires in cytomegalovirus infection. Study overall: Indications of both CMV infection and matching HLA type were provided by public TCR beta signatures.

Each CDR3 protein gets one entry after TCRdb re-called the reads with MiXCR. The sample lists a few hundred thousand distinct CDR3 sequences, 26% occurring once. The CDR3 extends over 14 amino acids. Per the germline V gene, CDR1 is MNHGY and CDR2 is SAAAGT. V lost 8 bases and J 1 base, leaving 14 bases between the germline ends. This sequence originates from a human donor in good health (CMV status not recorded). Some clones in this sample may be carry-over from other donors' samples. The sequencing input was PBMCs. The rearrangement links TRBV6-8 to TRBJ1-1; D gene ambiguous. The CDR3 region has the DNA TGTGCCAGCCTCGGACGGAGCTGGAACACTGAAGCTTTCTTT. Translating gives CASLGRSWNTEAFF.